This note documents a single TCR beta chain sequence. One entry per CDR3 protein, called by TCRdb with MiXCR from the 5' RACE reads. The table has approximately 300,000 distinct CDR3 sequences, about 10% seen once; the top ten hold about 3.3%. This sample is part of a study of T cells after yellow fever vaccination. Per the germline V gene, CDR1 is SQVTM and CDR2 is ANQGSEA. Trimming shortened V by 6 bases and J by 1 base, and 9 bases separated the two germline ends. The CDR3 covers 12 residues. Sample: CD4+ T cells sorted from PBMCs, taken 45 days after the yellow fever booster vaccination. V usage is TRBV29-1 and J usage is TRBJ1-1, with D hard to call. This TCR was sampled from a man younger than 35 who received the YFV17D yellow fever vaccine. The CDR3: CSVRHGNTEAFF. CDR3 nucleotide sequence: TGCAGCGTCCGACACGGGAACACTGAAGCTTTCTTT.